The 32 T cell receptor beta chains presented below share a single source sample, sequenced in a study of T cell responses to AZD1222 COVID-19 vaccine. Sequencing was performed with immunoSEQ multiplex PCR; in TCRdb, only in-frame clones are kept and a portion is missing. The table shows some 190,000 clones, with 80% to 95% occurring only once. The material sequenced was peripheral blood, taken 28 days after the second AZD1222 dose. The receptor set was obtained from an adult who received the AZD1222 COVID-19 vaccine.

The chain joins TRBV7-2 to TRBJ2-7; 11 bases map to TRBD2. The germline CDR1 and CDR2 sequences are SGHTA and FQGNSA. J lost 1 base, V lost 5 bases, and 10 bases had no gene match. The CDR3 consists of 17 residues. The CDR3 here is CASSPNSLAGGSYEQYF. In DNA form, the CDR3 reads TGTGCCAGCAGCCCTAACTCGCTAGCGGGGGGTTCCTACGAGCAGTACTTC.

The chain employs TRBV7-9 and TRBJ2-3; D ambiguous. CDR1 and CDR2 from the germline V gene are SEHNR and FQNEAQ (reference sequence). This CDR3 is built from 19 residues. The V gene lost 5 bases and the J gene lost 0 bases, with 24 bases spanning the gap. CDR3 sequence: CASSHGPGRVSTSTDTQYF. The CDR3 bases are TGTGCCAGCAGCCATGGCCCCGGAAGGGTTAGTACTAGCACAGATACGCAGTATTTT. Combining the CDR3 with reference TRBV7-9 and TRBJ2-3 gives the whole variable domain DTGVSQNPRHKITKRGQNVTFRCDPISEHNRLYWYRQTLGQGPEFLTYFQNEAQLEKSRLLSDRFSAERPKGSFSTLEIQRTEQGDSAMYLCASSHGPGRVSTSTDTQYFGPGTRLTVL.

This rearrangement joins TRBV2 to TRBJ2-7; 12 bases map to TRBD2. Germline CDR1 is SNHLY and CDR2 is FYNNEI. V trimming: 4 bases; J trimming: 7 bases; junction bases outside the gene matches: 8. The CDR3 loop spans 15 amino acids. The CDR3 region is CASSVPSGRAGEQYF. The CDR3 DNA is TGTGCCAGCAGTGTGCCTAGCGGGAGGGCGGGGGAGCAGTACTTC.

This clone was recorded only once. CDR3 sequence reads: CASSLPGQYNSPLHF. Here the CDR3 DNA reads TGTGCCAGCAGCCTCCCGGGACAGTATAATTCACCCCTCCACTTT. The chain recombines TRBV3-1 (or the pseudogene TRBV3-2) with TRBJ1-6; 7 nucleotides match TRBD1. The CDR3 consists of 15 residues. The germline CDR1 and CDR2 sequences are LGHDT and YNNKEL (reference sequence). Trimming removed 4 bases from V and 4 bases from J; junction bases left unmatched: 4.

The rearrangement uses TRBV4-2 and TRBJ1-4; 8 bases line up with TRBD1. The J segment lost 2 bases and the V segment lost 0 bases, leaving 5 bases of the junction unmatched. The CDR3 is 17 amino acids. Germline V lookup: CDR1 LGHNA, CDR2 YNFKEQ. This chain's CDR3 is CASSQDGRGQTNEKLFF. The CDR3 DNA reads TGTGCCAGCAGCCAAGATGGCAGGGGGCAGACTAATGAAAAACTGTTTTTT.

V gene TRBV11-2 combines with J gene TRBJ2-1, with 10 nucleotides matching TRBD2. This CDR3 comprises 16 residues. Germline CDR1 SGHAT, CDR2 FQNNGV. Trimming at V came to 5 bases and at J to 4 bases, leaving 8 bases not matched to a gene. The CDR3 protein is CASSAPGLAPYNEQFF. CDR3 sequence (DNA): TGTGCCAGCAGCGCCCCGGGACTAGCGCCTTACAATGAGCAGTTCTTC.

The chain joins TRBV11-2 to TRBJ1-4; the match to TRBD1 covers 7 bases. CDR3 length: 14 residues. The germline CDR1 and CDR2 sequences are SGHAT and FQNNGV. Unmatched junction bases numbered 5, after V lost 5 bases and J lost 5 bases. CDR3 DNA: TGTGCCAGCAGCACCGGGACAGTCAATGAAAAACTGTTTTTT. Translation gives CASSTGTVNEKLFF. The full variable domain, completed using reference TRBV11-2 and TRBJ1-4, is EAGVAQSPRYKIIEKRQSVAFWCNPISGHATLYWYQQILGQGPKLLIQFQNNGVVDDSQLPKDRFSAERLKGVDSTLKIQPAKLEDSAVYLCASSTGTVNEKLFFGSGTQLSVL.

The chain uses TRBV7-6 and TRBJ2-2; D is ambiguous. From germline, CDR1 is SGHVS and CDR2 FNYEAQ. CDR3 length: 14 amino acids. Trimming took off 1 base at V and 2 bases at J, with 5 bases between the two ends. CDR3 sequence reads: CASSLGTNTGELFF. In nucleotides, the CDR3 is TGTGCCAGCAGCTTAGGAACCAACACCGGGGAGCTGTTTTTT.

This chain uses TRBV18 with TRBJ1-2, with D maybe TRBD1 (6 bases). V was cut by 0 bases and J by 11 bases, with 13 bases left in between. The CDR3 is 13 residues long. Germline V gives CDR1 KGHSH, CDR2 LQKENI. CDR3 amino acids: CASSPPQGQRYTF. CDR3 DNA sequence: TGTGCCAGCTCACCACCACAGGGTCAGAGGTACACCTTC.

The chain is built from TRBV10-1 and TRBJ2-7; D is uncertain. With 5 bases removed from V and 2 bases from J, the gap between germline ends came to 10 bases. CDR3 length: 13 residues. Germline values: CDR1 WNHNN, CDR2 SYGVQD (reference sequence). CDR3 protein: CASSSLRTYEQYF. In DNA, the CDR3 is TGCGCCAGCAGTTCGCTGCGGACCTACGAGCAGTACTTC.

The chain links TRBV14 to TRBJ2-1, with 14 bases lining up with TRBD2. There are 16 residues in the CDR3. CDR1 is SGHDN and CDR2 is FVKESK in the germline V gene. The V gene end was trimmed by 0 bases and the J gene end by 9 bases; junction bases not matched to a gene: 4. The CDR3 sequence: CASSQDPGLAGVEQFF. Here the CDR3 DNA reads TGTGCCAGCAGCCAAGATCCGGGACTAGCGGGAGTTGAGCAGTTCTTC.

CDR3: CASSPGLEGAEQFF. DNA for the CDR3: TGTGCCAGCTCACCAGGACTAGAGGGTGCTGAGCAGTTCTTC. This sequence joins TRBV18 and TRBJ2-1, with TRBD2 matching over 7 bases. The V gene's germline CDR1 is KGHSH and CDR2 LQKENI. This CDR3 spans 14 amino acids. The trim removed 2 bases at V and 9 bases at J, leaving 7 bases unmatched.

The chain has TRBV10-2 and TRBJ2-7; D is perhaps TRBD2 (9 bases). V was pared by 3 bases and J by 5 bases, with 26 bases between. The CDR3 loop spans 18 amino acids. Germline V lookup: CDR1 WSHSY, CDR2 SAAADI. The CDR3 reads CASSEQGGKAGGLNEQYF. CDR3 DNA sequence: TGCGCCAGCAGTGAACAGGGGGGGAAGGCGGGAGGGCTGAACGAGCAGTACTTC.

The gene calls are TRBV7-8 and TRBJ2-2; 15 nucleotides agree with TRBD2. CDR1 and CDR2 (germline): SGHVS, FQNEAQ. V shed 1 base and J 6 bases; nucleotides not matched to a gene: 6. The CDR3 sequence is 18 residues long. The CDR3 DNA reads TGTGCCAGCAGCTTAGATGGACTAGCGGGAGGGCGGCCCGGGGAGCTGTTTTTT. Protein: CASSLDGLAGGRPGELFF.

The gene calls are TRBV6-5 and TRBJ2-7, with 8 bases that match TRBD2. V lost 6 bases and J lost 6; bases outside the gene matches: 10. The CDR3 loop spans 14 amino acids. Germline CDR1 MNHEY, CDR2 SVGAGI. The DNA for the CDR3 is TGTGCCAGCAGCCGGACTAGCACCAGAGGCGAGCAGTACTTC. The encoded protein is CASSRTSTRGEQYF.

The genes are TRBV30 and TRBJ1-4, with 11 nucleotides matching TRBD1. This CDR3 has 14 amino acids. The junction had 5 bases not matched to a gene; V was cut back by 3 bases and J by 8 bases. Germline V gene lookup returns CDR1 GTSNPN and CDR2 SVGIG (reference sequence). The CDR3 nucleotides read TGTGCCTGGAGCACCGGGACAGGGGGGGAAAAACTGTTTTTT. It specifies CAWSTGTGGEKLFF.

This clone was seen more than once but under ten times. The rearrangement uses TRBV4-1 and TRBJ1-5; TRBD1 matches at 8 bases. Per germline, CDR1 MGHRA and CDR2 YSYEKL. The trim removed 1 base at V and 7 bases at J, leaving 6 bases unmatched. The CDR3 covers 15 residues. DNA for the CDR3: TGCGCCAGCAGCCAAGCCGGACAGGGCCGGCAGCCCCAGCATTTT. It is translated as CASSQAGQGRQPQHF.

This clone was observed a handful of times. J is TRBJ1-6 and V is TRBV28, with TRBD1 identical over 9 bases. With V trimmed by 10 bases and J by 10 bases, 11 bases remained unmatched. The germline V gene has CDR1 MDHEN and CDR2 SYDVKM. The CDR3 loop spans 14 amino acids. This chain's CDR3 is CAMGTGWTRSPLHF. Here the CDR3 DNA reads TGTGCCATGGGGACAGGGTGGACCAGATCACCCCTCCACTTT.

This rearrangement joins TRBV27 to TRBJ2-5; 10 bases are a match to TRBD2. Unmatched junction bases numbered 9, after V lost 6 bases and J lost 2 bases. The CDR3 is 16 amino acids. CDR1 is MNHEY and CDR2 is SMNVEV in the germline V gene (reference sequence). The CDR3 spells CASRPPRTSGQETQYF. CDR3 DNA: TGTGCCAGCAGGCCTCCTCGGACTAGCGGACAAGAGACCCAGTACTTC.

The chain links TRBV3-1 (or the pseudogene TRBV3-2) to TRBJ1-6; D is ambiguous. This CDR3 contains 13 residues. CDR1 and CDR2 (germline): LGHDT, YNNKEL (reference sequence). The V end was cut by 3 bases, the J end by 7 bases, with 7 bases between. CDR3 nucleotide sequence: TGTGCCAGCAGCCAGCCAGGAAATTCACCCCTCCACTTT. Amino acids: CASSQPGNSPLHF.

Here the CDR3 reads CASSLYTGSSYEQYF. In DNA form, the CDR3 reads TGTGCCAGCAGCTTATATACAGGGAGCTCCTACGAGCAGTACTTC. V and J are TRBV7-9 and TRBJ2-7, with TRBD1 as a possible D gene (6 bases). Germline V gene lookup returns CDR1 SEHNR and CDR2 FQNEAQ (reference sequence). The CDR3 length is 15 residues. Trimming removed 2 bases at V and 0 bases at J, with 11 bases between.

This clone was found a few times. The V and J genes are TRBV5-4 and TRBJ1-1; perhaps TRBD1 as D (5 bases). Germline lookup yields CDR1 SGHNT and CDR2 YYREEE (reference sequence). Trimming pared 5 bases from V and 1 base from J, leaving 9 bases between. CDR3 length: 13 amino acids. The CDR3 DNA sequence: TGTGCCAGCAGGTGGGGCGAGAACACTGAAGCTTTCTTT. It codes for CASRWGENTEAFF.

About this clone itself: Relative to the germline gene, one junction end is altered; a read error may explain this. Distinct nucleotide sequences in the sample also encode this CDR3. The J gene is TRBJ1-2, the V gene TRBV7-3, with D unresolved. The CDR3 loop spans 14 amino acids. Germline V CDR1 and CDR2: SGHTA, FQGTGA. The CDR3 is CASSLNREYYGYTF. DNA for the CDR3: TGTGCCAGCAGCTTAAACAGAGAGTACTATGGATACACCTTC.

To note about this clone: The identical CDR3 is also encoded by other nucleotide sequences in the sample. The V call is TRBV29-1, the J call TRBJ2-1; D call uncertain. The CDR3 length is 12 residues. Germline CDR1 SQVTM, CDR2 ANQGSEA. V was pared by 2 bases and J by 6 bases, with 8 bases between. As DNA, the CDR3 is TGCAGCGTTGAAACCACCTTCAATGAGCAGTTCTTC. Translating gives CSVETTFNEQFF.

The count of this clone is one. This rearrangement joins TRBV4-3 to TRBJ1-1, with D unresolved. V was shortened by 0 bases and J by 3 bases, with 17 bases between the two germline ends. Germline assignment: CDR1 LGHNA and CDR2 YSLEER. The CDR3 has 17 residues. The CDR3: CASSQDPDATWDTEAFF. CDR3 coding DNA: TGCGCCAGCAGCCAAGATCCTGACGCAACCTGGGACACTGAAGCTTTCTTT.

This rearrangement joins TRBV19 to TRBJ2-4; D is perhaps TRBD1 or TRBD2 (5 bases each). Germline V gives CDR1 LNHDA, CDR2 SQIVND (reference sequence). Trimming left V 1 base short and J 2 bases short, with 18 bases between. The CDR3 extends over 18 amino acids. The CDR3 DNA reads TGTGCCAGTAGTATAGGGTTTAGAGGGGTTGGGACCAAAAACATTCAGTACTTC. Its translation: CASSIGFRGVGTKNIQYF.

The chain is built from TRBV27 and TRBJ2-3, with TRBD2 matching over 9 bases. The V and J ends lost 5 bases and 2 bases, in that order; junction bases with no gene match: 8. The CDR3 is 16 amino acids. CDR1 is MNHEY and CDR2 is SMNVEV in the germline V gene (reference sequence). The DNA of the CDR3 is TGTGCCAGCAGTGGGGGCCTAGCGGGAATCACAGATACGCAGTATTTT. It codes for CASSGGLAGITDTQYF.

The chain links TRBV6-5 to TRBJ2-3; D is unclear. The CDR3 extends over 14 amino acids. Germline loops: CDR1 MNHEY, CDR2 SVGAGI. The V and J ends lost 0 bases and 6 bases respectively, with 10 bases between them. The CDR3 DNA follows: TGTGCCAGCAGTTACTCCCGTCCTAGGGATACGCAGTATTTT. Translating gives CASSYSRPRDTQYF.

Points on this clone: Other nucleotide sequences in the sample specify the same CDR3. The chain is built from TRBV3-1 (or the pseudogene TRBV3-2) and TRBJ2-3; no reliable D call. CDR1 LGHDT and CDR2 YNNKEL come from the germline V gene (reference sequence). The CDR3 sequence is 13 residues long. The V end was cut by 0 bases, the J end by 1 base, with 2 bases between. The CDR3 is CASSQEGTDTQYF. The CDR3 DNA reads as TGTGCCAGCAGCCAAGAAGGCACAGATACGCAGTATTTT.

The gene calls are TRBV19 and TRBJ2-1, with TRBD2 matching 8 bases. The germline V gene encodes CDR1 LNHDA and CDR2 SQIVND (reference sequence). This CDR3 has 17 amino acids. The trim removed 3 bases at V and 7 bases at J, leaving 14 bases unmatched. CDR3 DNA: TGTGCCAGTAGTATGAGCCTGAAGCGGGGGATTGCTAATGAGCAGTTCTTC. It codes for CASSMSLKRGIANEQFF.

The rearrangement links TRBV18 to TRBJ2-7; no definite D call. CDR1 and CDR2 from the germline V gene are KGHSH and LQKENI. The CDR3 runs 14 residues. Trimming stripped 6 bases from V and 0 bases from J, with 12 bases between. CDR3 region: CASSPWADSYEQYF. Written as DNA, the CDR3 is TGTGCCAGCTCTCCCTGGGCGGACTCCTACGAGCAGTACTTC.

The CDR3 here is CASSLQGLVYSNEQFF. The CDR3 DNA is TGTGCCAGCAGCTTACAGGGCCTGGTCTATAGCAATGAGCAGTTCTTC. The chain is built from TRBV11-2 and TRBJ2-1, with a tentative D call TRBD1 (5 bases). Germline CDR1 and CDR2: SGHAT and FQNNGV. The V and J ends lost 2 bases and 6 bases respectively, with 17 bases between them. This CDR3 region has 16 residues.